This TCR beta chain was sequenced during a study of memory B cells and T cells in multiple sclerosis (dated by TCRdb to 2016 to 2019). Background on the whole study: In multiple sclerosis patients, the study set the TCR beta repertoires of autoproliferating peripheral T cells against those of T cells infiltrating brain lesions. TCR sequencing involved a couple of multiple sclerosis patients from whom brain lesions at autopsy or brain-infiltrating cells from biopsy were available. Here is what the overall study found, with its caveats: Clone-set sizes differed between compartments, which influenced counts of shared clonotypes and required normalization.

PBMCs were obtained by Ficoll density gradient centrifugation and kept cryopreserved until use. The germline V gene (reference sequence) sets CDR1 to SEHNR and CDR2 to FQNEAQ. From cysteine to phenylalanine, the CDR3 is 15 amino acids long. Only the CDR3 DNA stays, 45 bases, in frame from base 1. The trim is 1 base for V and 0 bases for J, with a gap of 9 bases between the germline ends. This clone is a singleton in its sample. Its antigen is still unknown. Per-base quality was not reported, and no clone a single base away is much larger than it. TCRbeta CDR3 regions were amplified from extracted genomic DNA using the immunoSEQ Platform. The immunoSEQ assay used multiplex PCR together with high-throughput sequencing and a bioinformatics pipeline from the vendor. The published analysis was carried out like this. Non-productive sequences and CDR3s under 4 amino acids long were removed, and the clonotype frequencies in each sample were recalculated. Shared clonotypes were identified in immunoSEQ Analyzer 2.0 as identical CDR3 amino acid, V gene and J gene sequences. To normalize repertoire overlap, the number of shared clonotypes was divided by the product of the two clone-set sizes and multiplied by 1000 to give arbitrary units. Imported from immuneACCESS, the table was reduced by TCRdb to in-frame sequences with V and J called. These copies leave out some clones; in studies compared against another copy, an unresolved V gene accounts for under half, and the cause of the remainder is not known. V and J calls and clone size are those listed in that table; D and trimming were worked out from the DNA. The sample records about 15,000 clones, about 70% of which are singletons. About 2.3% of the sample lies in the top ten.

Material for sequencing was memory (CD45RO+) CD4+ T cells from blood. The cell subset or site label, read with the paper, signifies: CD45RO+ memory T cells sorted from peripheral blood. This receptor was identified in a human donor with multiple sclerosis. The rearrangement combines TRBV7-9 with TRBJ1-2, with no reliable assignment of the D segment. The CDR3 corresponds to CASSLGEAANYGYTF. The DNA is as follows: TGTGCCAGCAGCTTAGGAGAGGCCGCTAACTATGGCTACACCTTC.